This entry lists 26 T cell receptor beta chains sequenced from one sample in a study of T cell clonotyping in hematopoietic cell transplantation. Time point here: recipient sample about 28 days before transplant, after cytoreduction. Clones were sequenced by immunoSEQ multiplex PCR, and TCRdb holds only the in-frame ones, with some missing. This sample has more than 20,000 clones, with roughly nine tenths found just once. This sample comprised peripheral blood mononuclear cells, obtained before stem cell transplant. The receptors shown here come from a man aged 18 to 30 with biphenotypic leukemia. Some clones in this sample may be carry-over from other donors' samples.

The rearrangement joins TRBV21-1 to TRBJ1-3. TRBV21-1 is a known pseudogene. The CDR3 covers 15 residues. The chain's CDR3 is CASSRSGGPGNTIYF. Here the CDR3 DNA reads TGTGCCAGCAGCCGCTCCGGGGGGCCCGGAAACACCATATATTTT.

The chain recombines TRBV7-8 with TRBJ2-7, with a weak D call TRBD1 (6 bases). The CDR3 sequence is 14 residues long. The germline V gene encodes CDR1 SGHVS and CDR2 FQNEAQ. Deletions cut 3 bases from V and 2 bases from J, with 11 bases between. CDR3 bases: TGTGCCAGCAGCTTTCGACAGGCTACCTACGAGCAGTACTTC. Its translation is CASSFRQATYEQYF.

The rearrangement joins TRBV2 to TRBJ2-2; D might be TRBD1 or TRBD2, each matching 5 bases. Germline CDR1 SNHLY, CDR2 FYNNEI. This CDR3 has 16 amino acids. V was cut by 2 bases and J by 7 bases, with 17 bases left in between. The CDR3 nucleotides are TGTGCCAGCAGTGAAAGATTGTTGACTACAGGCGGGGAGCTGTTTTTT. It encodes CASSERLLTTGGELFF.

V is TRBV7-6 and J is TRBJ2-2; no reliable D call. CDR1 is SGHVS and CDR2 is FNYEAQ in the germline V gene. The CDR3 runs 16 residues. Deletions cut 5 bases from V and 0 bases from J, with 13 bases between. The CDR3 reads CASSRVGAANTGELFF. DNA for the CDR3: TGTGCCAGCAGCCGAGTGGGTGCGGCGAACACCGGGGAGCTGTTTTTT.

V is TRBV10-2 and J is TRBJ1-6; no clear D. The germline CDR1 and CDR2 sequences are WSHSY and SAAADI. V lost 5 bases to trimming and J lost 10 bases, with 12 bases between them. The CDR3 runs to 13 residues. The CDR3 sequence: CASSPLLDSPLHF. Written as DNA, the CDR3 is TGCGCCAGCAGTCCTCTGTTAGACTCACCCCTCCACTTT.

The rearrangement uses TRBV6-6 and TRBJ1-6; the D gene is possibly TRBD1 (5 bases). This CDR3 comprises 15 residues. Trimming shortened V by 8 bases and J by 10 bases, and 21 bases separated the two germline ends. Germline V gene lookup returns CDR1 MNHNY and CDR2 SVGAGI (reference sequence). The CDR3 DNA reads TGTGCCAGCCGAACGGGACGGTCCCAAGGGTCACCCCTCCACTTT. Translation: CASRTGRSQGSPLHF.

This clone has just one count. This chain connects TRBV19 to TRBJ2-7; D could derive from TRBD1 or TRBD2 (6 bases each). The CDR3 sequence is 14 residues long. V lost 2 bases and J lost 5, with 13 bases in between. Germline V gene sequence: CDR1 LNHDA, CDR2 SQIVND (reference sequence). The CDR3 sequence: CASSIKGGLNEQYF. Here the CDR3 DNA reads TGTGCCAGTAGTATAAAAGGGGGGCTCAACGAGCAGTACTTC.

The CDR3 here is CASSLERASYEQYF. As DNA, the CDR3 is TGTGCCAGCAGCTTAGAGAGGGCCTCCTACGAGCAGTACTTC. The chain has TRBV5-4 and TRBJ2-7, with a tentative D call TRBD2 (5 bases). Germline V gene data show CDR1 as SGHNT and CDR2 as YYREEE (reference sequence). The CDR3 consists of 14 residues. Trimming pared 2 bases from V and 0 bases from J, leaving 9 bases between.

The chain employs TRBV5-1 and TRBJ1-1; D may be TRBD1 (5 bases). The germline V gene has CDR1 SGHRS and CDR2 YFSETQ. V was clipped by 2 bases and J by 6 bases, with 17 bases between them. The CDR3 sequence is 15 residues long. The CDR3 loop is CASSFSGGVGAEAFF. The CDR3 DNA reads TGCGCCAGCAGCTTTAGTGGGGGGGTTGGGGCTGAAGCTTTCTTT.

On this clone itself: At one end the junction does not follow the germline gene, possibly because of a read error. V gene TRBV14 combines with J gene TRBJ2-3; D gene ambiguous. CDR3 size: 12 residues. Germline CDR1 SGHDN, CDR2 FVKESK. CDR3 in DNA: TGTGCCAGCAGGCAAGGGCCAGATACGCAGTATTTT. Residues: CASRQGPDTQYF.

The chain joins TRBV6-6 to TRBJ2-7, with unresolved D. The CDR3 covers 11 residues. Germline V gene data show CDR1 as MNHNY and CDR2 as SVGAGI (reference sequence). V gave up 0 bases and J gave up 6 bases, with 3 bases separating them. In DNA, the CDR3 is TGTGCCAGCAGTTACTCATCCGAGCAGTACTTC. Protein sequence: CASSYSSEQYF.

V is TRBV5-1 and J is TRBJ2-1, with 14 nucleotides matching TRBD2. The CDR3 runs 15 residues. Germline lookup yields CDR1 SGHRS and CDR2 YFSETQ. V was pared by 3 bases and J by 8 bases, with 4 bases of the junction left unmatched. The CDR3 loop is CASSSGLAGVDEQFF. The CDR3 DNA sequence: TGCGCCAGCAGCTCGGGACTAGCGGGGGTGGATGAGCAGTTCTTC.

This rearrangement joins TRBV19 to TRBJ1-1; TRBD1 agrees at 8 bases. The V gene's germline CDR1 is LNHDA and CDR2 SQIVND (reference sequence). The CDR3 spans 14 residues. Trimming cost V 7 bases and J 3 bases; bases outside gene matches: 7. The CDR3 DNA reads TGTGCCAGTACCCAGGACAGGGAGGACACTGAAGCTTTCTTT. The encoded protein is CASTQDREDTEAFF.

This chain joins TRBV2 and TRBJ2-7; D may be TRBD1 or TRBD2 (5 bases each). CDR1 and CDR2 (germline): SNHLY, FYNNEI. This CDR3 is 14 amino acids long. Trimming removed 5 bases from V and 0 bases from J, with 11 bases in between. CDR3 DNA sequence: TGTGCCAGCAGTCGGGACCGTAGCTCCTACGAGCAGTACTTC. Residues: CASSRDRSSYEQYF.

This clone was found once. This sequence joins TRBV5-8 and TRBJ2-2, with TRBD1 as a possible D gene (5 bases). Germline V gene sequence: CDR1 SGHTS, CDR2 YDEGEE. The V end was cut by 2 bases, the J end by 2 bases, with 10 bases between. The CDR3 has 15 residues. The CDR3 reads CASSFRQLNTGELFF. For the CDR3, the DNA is TGTGCCAGCAGCTTTCGACAGCTAAACACCGGGGAGCTGTTTTTT.

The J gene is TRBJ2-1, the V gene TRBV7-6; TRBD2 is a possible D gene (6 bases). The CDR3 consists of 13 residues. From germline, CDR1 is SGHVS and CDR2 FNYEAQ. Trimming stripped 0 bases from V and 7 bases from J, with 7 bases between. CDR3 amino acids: CASSLALANEQFF. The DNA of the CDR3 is TGTGCCAGCAGCTTAGCCCTAGCGAATGAGCAGTTCTTC. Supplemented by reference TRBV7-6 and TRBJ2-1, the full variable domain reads GAGVSQSPRYKVTKRGQDVALRCDPISGHVSLYWYRQALGQGPEFLTYFNYEAQQDKSGLPNDRFSAERPEGSISTLTIQRTEQRDSAMYRCASSLALANEQFFGPGTRLTVL.

In DNA, the CDR3 is TGTGCCAGCAGTGGGTCTTACAGCCTCCATGGCTACACCTTC. The encoded protein is CASSGSYSLHGYTF. The chain has TRBV6-1 and TRBJ1-2; D uncertain. V dropped 4 bases and J dropped 6 bases, with 15 bases sitting between them. Germline V lookup: CDR1 MNHNS, CDR2 SASEGT. The CDR3 covers 14 residues.

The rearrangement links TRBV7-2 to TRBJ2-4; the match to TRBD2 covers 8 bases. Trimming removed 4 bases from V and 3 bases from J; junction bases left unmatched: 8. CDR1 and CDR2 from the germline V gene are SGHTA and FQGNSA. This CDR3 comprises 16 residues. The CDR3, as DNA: TGTGCCAGCAGCTCGATCGGGAGGGGATACAAAAACATTCAGTACTTC. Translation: CASSSIGRGYKNIQYF.

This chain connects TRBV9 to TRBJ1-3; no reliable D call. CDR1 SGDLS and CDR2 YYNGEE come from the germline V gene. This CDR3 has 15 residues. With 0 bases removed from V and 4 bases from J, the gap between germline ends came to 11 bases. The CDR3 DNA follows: TGTGCCAGCAGCGTAGCTCCGGGGTTAGGAAACACCATATATTTT. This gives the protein CASSVAPGLGNTIYF.

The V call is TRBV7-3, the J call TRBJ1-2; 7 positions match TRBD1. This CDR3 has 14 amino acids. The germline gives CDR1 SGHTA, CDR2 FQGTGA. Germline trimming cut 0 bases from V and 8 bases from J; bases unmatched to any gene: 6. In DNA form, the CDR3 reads TGTGCCAGCAGCTTAACAGGGGGCAGGGAAGGCTACACCTTC. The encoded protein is CASSLTGGREGYTF.

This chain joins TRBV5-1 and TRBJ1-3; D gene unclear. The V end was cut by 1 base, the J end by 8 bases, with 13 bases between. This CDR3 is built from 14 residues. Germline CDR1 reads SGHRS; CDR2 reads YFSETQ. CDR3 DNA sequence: TGCGCCAGCAGCTTGTCCGGGCGAGGAGACACCATATATTTT. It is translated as CASSLSGRGDTIYF.

Here the CDR3 reads CASSLMGPGQASGYTF. The CDR3 bases are TGTGCCAGCAGCTTAATGGGTCCGGGGCAAGCTAGTGGCTACACCTTC. The chain has TRBV7-3 and TRBJ1-2; perhaps TRBD1 as D (5 bases). This CDR3 is built from 16 residues. Germline CDR1 and CDR2: SGHTA and FQGTGA. V dropped 1 base and J dropped 7 bases, with 19 bases sitting between them.

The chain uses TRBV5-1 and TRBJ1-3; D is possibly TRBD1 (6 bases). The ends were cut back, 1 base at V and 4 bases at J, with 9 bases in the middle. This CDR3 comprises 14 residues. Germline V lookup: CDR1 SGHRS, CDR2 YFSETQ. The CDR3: CASSLWGLGNTIYF. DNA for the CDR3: TGCGCCAGCAGCTTGTGGGGGCTCGGAAACACCATATATTTT. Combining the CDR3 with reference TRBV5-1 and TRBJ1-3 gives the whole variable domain KAGVTQTPRYLIKTRGQQVTLSCSPISGHRSVSWYQQTPGQGLQFLFEYFSETQRNKGNFPGRFSGRQFSNSRSEMNVSTLELGDSALYLCASSLWGLGNTIYFGEGSWLTVV.

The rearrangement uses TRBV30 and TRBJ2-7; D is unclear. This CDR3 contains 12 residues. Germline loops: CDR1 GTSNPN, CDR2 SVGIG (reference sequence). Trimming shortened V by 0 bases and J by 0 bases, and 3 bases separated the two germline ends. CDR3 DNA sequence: TGTGCCTGGAGTGTGGACTCCTACGAGCAGTACTTC. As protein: CAWSVDSYEQYF.

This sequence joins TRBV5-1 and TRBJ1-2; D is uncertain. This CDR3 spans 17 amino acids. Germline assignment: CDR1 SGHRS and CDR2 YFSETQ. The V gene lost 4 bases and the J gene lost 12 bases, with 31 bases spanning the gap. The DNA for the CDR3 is TGCGCCAGCAGCCAAACGGGAGGCCTTGATTATGCCCAGGTGAACACCTTC. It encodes CASSQTGGLDYAQVNTF.

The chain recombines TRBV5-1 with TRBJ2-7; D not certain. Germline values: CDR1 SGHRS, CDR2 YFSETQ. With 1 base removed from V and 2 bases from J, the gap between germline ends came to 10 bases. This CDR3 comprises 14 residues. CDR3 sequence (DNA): TGCGCCAGCAGCTTGATAGCTACCACCTACGAGCAGTACTTC. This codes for CASSLIATTYEQYF.